Listed here are 2 T cell receptor beta chains from one sample, sequenced in a study of human T cells and chemical hapten exposure. Time point described: patch test 1, 2 weeks after DPC sensitization. Treatment in this sample: therapeutic diphenylcyclopropenone sensitization with weekly scalp DPC. TCRdb fed the RACE reads into MiXCR, producing one record per CDR3 protein. This table holds 300,000 to 350,000 distinct CDR3 sequences, around 7% found once. The source was whole blood, collected in connection with sensitization to the hapten diphenylcyclopropenone (DPC). The receptors were gathered from a woman aged 18-29 years with alopecia areata. Some clones in this sample may be carry-over from other donors' samples.

The chain is built from TRBV11-2 and TRBJ1-2, with 11 bases identical to TRBD1. Trimming cost V 3 bases and J 6 bases; bases outside gene matches: 12. Germline CDR1 reads SGHAT; CDR2 reads FQNNGV. This CDR3 comprises 17 residues. CDR3 loop: CASSFAIGTGGTNGYTF. The CDR3 bases are TGTGCCAGCAGCTTTGCCATAGGGACAGGGGGAACCAATGGCTACACCTTC.

This clonotype was recorded a few times. This chain joins TRBV6-2 or TRBV6-3 and TRBJ1-4; D is ambiguous. The CDR3 runs 13 residues. Trimming removed 6 bases from V and 6 bases from J, with 11 bases in between. Germline V gene lookup returns CDR1 MNHEY and CDR2 SVGEGT. The CDR3 loop is CASSQTVYEKLFF. The CDR3 nucleotides are TGTGCCAGCAGCCAGACGGTGTATGAAAAACTGTTTTTT.